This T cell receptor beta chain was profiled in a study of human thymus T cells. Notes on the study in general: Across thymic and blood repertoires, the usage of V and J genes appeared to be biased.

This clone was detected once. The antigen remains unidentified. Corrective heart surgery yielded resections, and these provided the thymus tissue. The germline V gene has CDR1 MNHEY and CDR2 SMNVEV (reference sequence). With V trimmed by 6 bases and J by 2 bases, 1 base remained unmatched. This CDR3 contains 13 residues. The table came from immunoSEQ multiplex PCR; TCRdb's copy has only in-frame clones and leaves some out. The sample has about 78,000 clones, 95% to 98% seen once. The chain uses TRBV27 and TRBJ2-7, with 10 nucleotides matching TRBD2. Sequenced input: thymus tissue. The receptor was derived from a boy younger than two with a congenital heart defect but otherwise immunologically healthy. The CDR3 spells CASRGTSAYEQYF. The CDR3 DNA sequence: TGTGCCAGCAGGGGGACTAGCGCCTACGAGCAGTACTTC.